The clone carrying this TCR beta chain was seen repeatedly, ten times or more. Its specificity is unknown. RNA transcripts served as the template for amplifying TCR beta CDR3 regions. During a first-round RT-PCR of the TCR CDR3, the HTBI primer set was used. MiXCR was run by TCRdb on the multiplex PCR reads, yielding one entry per CDR3 protein. Of 400,000 to 600,000 distinct CDR3 sequences in the sample, about 16% were seen once. The data are from a study of T cells in Graves' hyperthyroidism and ophthalmopathy. The diagnostic basis comprised clinical symptoms, serum thyroxine and TRAb, thyroid ultrasound and orbital computed tomography. With 3 bases clipped from V and 6 bases from J, the junction kept 7 bases outside the gene matches. Germline-derived CDR1 and CDR2 are SGHTA and FQGNSA. This CDR3 is 15 amino acids long. General study points: Blood also showed most of the thyroid clonotypes that were expanded above 0.001. Ophthalmopathy, as predicted by the model, came a median roughly 6.5 months after the prediction.

The source of this sequence is a woman in her 30s with Graves' ophthalmopathy. What was sequenced was blood. This chain links TRBV7-2 with TRBJ2-5, with TRBD2 matching over 10 bases. CDR3 in DNA: TGTGCCAGCAGCTTCGAAGCGGGAGGGCGAAAGACCCAGTACTTC. This codes for CASSFEAGGRKTQYF.